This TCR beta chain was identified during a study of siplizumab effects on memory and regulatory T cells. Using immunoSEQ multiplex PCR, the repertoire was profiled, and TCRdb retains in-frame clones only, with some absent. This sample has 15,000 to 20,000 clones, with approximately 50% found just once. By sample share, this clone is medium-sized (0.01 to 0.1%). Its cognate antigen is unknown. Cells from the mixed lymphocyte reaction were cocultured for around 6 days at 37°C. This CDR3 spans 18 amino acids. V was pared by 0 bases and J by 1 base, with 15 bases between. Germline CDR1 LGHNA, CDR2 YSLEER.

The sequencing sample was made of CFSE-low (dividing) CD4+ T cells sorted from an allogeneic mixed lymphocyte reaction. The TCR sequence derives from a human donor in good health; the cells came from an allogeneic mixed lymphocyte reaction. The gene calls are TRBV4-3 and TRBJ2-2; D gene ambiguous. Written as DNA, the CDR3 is TGCGCCAGCAGCCAAGATCCCGGCTCAGCCAAGAACACCGGGGAGCTGTTTTTT. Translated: CASSQDPGSAKNTGELFF.